This T cell receptor beta chain was sequenced during a study of blood T cell repertoires in COVID-19. Notes on this clone: One end of the junction fails to match germline, which may point to a read error.

CDR1 is SNHLY, CDR2 FYNNEI, per germline. The CDR3 totals 14 residues. Libraries were prepared by immunoSEQ multiplex PCR; TCRdb keeps only in-frame clonotypes and omits some of them. The repertoire consists of about 90,000 clones, with 60% to 85% occurring once and the leading ten covering approximately 6.8%. The sample was peripheral blood. The chain carries TRBV2 and TRBJ2-7, with 10 bases aligning to TRBD1. This sequence originates from a man aged 65 to 85 with acute or convalescent COVID-19. The CDR3 DNA reads TGCGCCAGCAGTGTGGGACAGGGGAGCTACGAGCAGTACTTC. It translates to CASSVGQGSYEQYF.